The 24 T cell receptor beta chains in this list originate from one sample, sequenced in a study of blood T cells in healthy people across ages. Then a second PCR, running roughly 7 to 12 cycles, was carried out with a sample-barcoded 5' primer and a J-beta primer mix. TCRdb independently ran MiXCR on the 5' RACE reads; one entry per CDR3 protein. The repertoire holds 540,000 or so distinct CDR3 sequences, with under 55% as singletons. The material sequenced was blood. The receptors stem from a man older than 75 in good health.

Comments on this clonotype: The germline gene is not matched at one end of the junction; a read error may be the cause. This chain connects TRBV7-3 to TRBJ2-3; D not certain. Per germline, CDR1 SGHTA and CDR2 FQGTGA. CDR3 length: 14 residues. CDR3 amino acids: CASSLTLPPDTQYF. CDR3 nucleotides: TGTGCCAGCAGCTTAACGCTTCCCCCAGACACGCAGTATTTT. Based on the CDR3 plus reference TRBV7-3 and TRBJ2-3, the full variable domain is GAGVSQTPSNKVTEKGKYVELRCDPISGHTALYWYRQSLGQGPEFLIYFQGTGAADDSGLPNDRFFAVRPEGSVSTLKIQRTERGDSAVYLCASSLTLPPDTQYFGPGTRLTVL.

V usage is TRBV7-2 and J usage is TRBJ2-4; TRBD2 might be the D (6 bases). This CDR3 spans 16 amino acids. In germline, CDR1 is SGHTA, CDR2 FQGNSA. V was pared by 1 base and J by 0 bases, with 10 bases between. The CDR3 DNA reads TGTGCCAGCAGCTTAGGCGGGACGCTAGCCAAAAACATTCAGTACTTC. Amino acids: CASSLGGTLAKNIQYF.

The genes are TRBV11-2 and TRBJ2-7; 12 nucleotides line up with TRBD1. V trimming: 8 bases; J trimming: 6 bases; junction bases outside the gene matches: 5. From germline, CDR1 is SGHAT and CDR2 FQNNGV. This CDR3 is 13 amino acids long. In DNA, the CDR3 is TGTGCCAGCGCCCGGGACAGGGGGCGCGAGCAGTACTTC. This codes for CASARDRGREQYF.

On this clonotype: Given a much more abundant clone one base away, this may be a read error. J is TRBJ2-4 and V is TRBV6-5; 7 bases line up with TRBD2. The DNA end is more similar to TRBJ2-7, so the J call may be wrong. Germline CDR1 MNHEY, CDR2 SVGAGI. This CDR3 has 15 amino acids. The CDR3 loop reads CASSYEGGYGYEQYF. As DNA, the CDR3 is TGTGCCAGCAGTTACGAGGGAGGGTACGGCTACGAGCAGTACTTC.

This chain uses TRBV24-1 with TRBJ2-3; D unclear. Trimming pared 1 base from V and 4 bases from J, leaving 2 bases between. Germline V gene sequence: CDR1 KGHDR, CDR2 SFDVKD. The CDR3 covers 12 residues. In nucleotides, the CDR3 is TGTGCCACCAGTGATTTTTCAGATACGCAGTATTTT. It is translated as CATSDFSDTQYF.

This clonotype has a handful of counts. The chain joins TRBV20-1 to TRBJ2-1, with 9 bases matching TRBD2. The J call may be incorrect, as the DNA end agrees better with TRBJ2-7. The CDR3 length is 15 residues. Per germline, CDR1 DFQATT and CDR2 SNEGSKA (reference sequence). The CDR3 sequence: CSAEDTSGPYNEQYF. In DNA form, the CDR3 reads TGCAGTGCGGAAGATACTAGCGGGCCGTACAATGAGCAGTACTTC.

The chain recombines TRBV6-6 with TRBJ2-7; the match to TRBD2 covers 11 bases. There are 17 residues in the CDR3. The junction had 5 bases not matched to a gene; V was cut back by 1 base and J by 0 bases. Germline-derived CDR1 and CDR2 are MNHNY and SVGAGI (reference sequence). Written as DNA, the CDR3 is TGTGCCAGCAGTTACTTCCTAGCGGGAGGCAGCTCCTACGAGCAGTACTTC. Residues: CASSYFLAGGSSYEQYF.

The chain carries TRBV29-1 and TRBJ1-2; D perhaps matches TRBD1 (6 bases). V lost 6 bases and J lost 4, with 18 bases in between. CDR3 length equals 14 residues. Per the germline V gene, CDR1 is SQVTM and CDR2 is ANQGSEA. CDR3 amino acids: CSVGEGDLPYGYTF. The CDR3 bases are TGCAGCGTAGGCGAGGGGGACCTACCCTATGGCTACACCTTC.

In its sample, this clonotype was seen many times. This chain links TRBV11-2 with TRBJ2-1; D gene unclear. V was cut by 1 base and J by 2 bases, with 6 bases left in between. CDR1 is SGHAT and CDR2 is FQNNGV in the germline V gene. CDR3 length: 14 amino acids. CDR3 amino acids: CASSLVVPYNEQFF. The DNA of the CDR3 is TGTGCCAGCAGCTTAGTGGTGCCCTACAATGAGCAGTTCTTC. Variable domain in full (rest from reference TRBV11-2 and TRBJ2-1): EAGVAQSPRYKIIEKRQSVAFWCNPISGHATLYWYQQILGQGPKLLIQFQNNGVVDDSQLPKDRFSAERLKGVDSTLKIQPAKLEDSAVYLCASSLVVPYNEQFFGPGTRLTVL.

J is TRBJ1-2 and V is TRBV7-9; 7 bases match TRBD1. The CDR3 covers 15 residues. The germline V gene encodes CDR1 SEHNR and CDR2 FQNEAQ (reference sequence). Losses at the gene ends were 5 bases for V and 0 bases for J; bases not matched to a gene: 6. CDR3 region: CASSKDRTTNYGYTF. The CDR3 region has the DNA TGTGCCAGCAGCAAGGACAGGACCACTAACTATGGCTACACCTTC.

This clonotype was observed a few times. The rearrangement joins TRBV29-1 to TRBJ2-5, with no clear D. Per germline, CDR1 SQVTM and CDR2 ANQGSEA. The CDR3 loop spans 13 amino acids. V was trimmed by 5 bases and J by 2 bases, leaving 12 bases between them. The CDR3 DNA is TGCAGCGTTAACCTTGTACCACAAGAGACCCAGTACTTC. It encodes CSVNLVPQETQYF.

As to this clonotype: Its ends do not fully match the called genes, so a read error is possible. This rearrangement joins TRBV7-9 to TRBJ2-1; 12 bases match TRBD2. The germline V gene has CDR1 SEHNR and CDR2 FQNEAQ (reference sequence). The CDR3 sequence is 15 residues long. The CDR3 DNA follows: TGTGCCAGCAGCCTAGCGGGGGGGCCTGTCAATGAGCAGTTCTTC. Its protein is CASSLAGGPVNEQFF.

This clonotype was seen only a few times. The V gene is TRBV7-2, the J gene TRBJ2-3; TRBD2 aligns across 8 bases. The CDR3 covers 15 residues. The germline gives CDR1 SGHTA, CDR2 FQGNSA. With 4 bases clipped from V and 1 base from J, the junction kept 4 bases outside the gene matches. DNA for the CDR3: TGTGCCAGCAGCTCCAGCGGGAGCCGCACAGATACGCAGTATTTT. Amino acid sequence: CASSSSGSRTDTQYF.

This clonotype was counted a few times. The chain has TRBV18 and TRBJ2-1; weak D call: TRBD1 (6 bases). The V gene's germline CDR1 is KGHSH and CDR2 LQKENI. The CDR3 spans 12 residues. The germline V and J ends were trimmed by 3 bases and 10 bases, with 10 bases remaining between them. CDR3 DNA sequence: TGTGCCAGCTCACCGGGGGCTCGGGAGCAGTTCTTC. Its protein product is CASSPGAREQFF.

This clonotype appeared a few times. A read error may explain this, as a much larger clone is one base away. V and J are TRBV6-6 and TRBJ2-5, with D unclear. Germline V CDR1 and CDR2: MNHNY, SVGAGI (reference sequence). The CDR3 runs to 11 residues. The V end was cut by 9 bases, the J end by 11 bases, with 16 bases between. In DNA, the CDR3 is TGTGCCAGTCTTTCCCGCAATGAGCAGTACTTC. Translation gives CASLSRNEQYF.

This clonotype has only a few counts. The J gene is TRBJ1-1, the V gene TRBV29-1; TRBD1 is a possible D gene (6 bases). The CDR3 contains 12 residues. The germline gives CDR1 SQVTM, CDR2 ANQGSEA. V was cut by 7 bases and J by 2 bases, with 11 bases left in between. The CDR3 nucleotides read TGCAGCGCCGACAGGCAAAACACTGAAGCTTTCTTT. Encoded protein: CSADRQNTEAFF.

This rearrangement joins TRBV30 to TRBJ2-4; D not certain. With the DNA end fitting TRBJ2-7 better, the J assignment may be wrong. The CDR3 has 10 amino acids. Per the germline V gene, CDR1 is GTSNPN and CDR2 is SVGIG (reference sequence). CDR3 sequence: CAWRVHEQYF. Written as DNA, the CDR3 is TGTGCCTGGAGGGTCCACGAGCAGTACTTC.

CDR3 protein: CASSQEVGSSGVPYEQYF. The CDR3 DNA sequence: TGTGCCAGCAGCCAAGAAGTTGGGAGTAGCGGCGTTCCCTACGAGCAGTACTTC. The V and J genes are TRBV4-2 and TRBJ2-7; TRBD2 might be the D (6 bases). Germline V gene data show CDR1 as LGHNA and CDR2 as YNFKEQ. This CDR3 contains 18 residues. V dropped 0 bases and J dropped 2 bases, with 20 bases sitting between them.

The gene calls are TRBV29-1 and TRBJ1-3; D unresolved. This CDR3 region has 14 residues. V shed 8 bases and J shed 0 bases, with 14 bases lying between them. The germline CDR1 and CDR2 sequences are SQVTM and ANQGSEA. The CDR3 region has the DNA TGCAGCTTCCGACACCCAAGCTCTGGAAACACCATATATTTT. This codes for CSFRHPSSGNTIYF.

This clonotype was seen repeatedly, ten times or more. This sequence joins TRBV29-1 and TRBJ2-5; tentatively, D is TRBD2 (5 bases). The CDR3 has 15 amino acids. Germline loops: CDR1 SQVTM, CDR2 ANQGSEA. Trimming left V 0 bases short and J 5 bases short, with 16 bases between. The CDR3 spells CSVEDPGIPRETQYF. Here the CDR3 DNA reads TGCAGCGTTGAAGATCCGGGGATCCCGAGGGAGACCCAGTACTTC.

The V and J genes are TRBV20-1 and TRBJ2-1, with 8 bases fitting TRBD2. The CDR3 covers 13 residues. The trim removed 8 bases at V and 4 bases at J, leaving 7 bases unmatched. Germline loops: CDR1 DFQATT, CDR2 SNEGSKA (reference sequence). The CDR3 reads CSSGRGLYNEQFF. CDR3 nucleotide sequence: TGCAGTTCCGGGAGGGGCCTTTACAATGAGCAGTTCTTC.

The rearrangement uses TRBV7-9 and TRBJ2-7; 11 bases are a match to TRBD1. With the DNA end fitting TRBJ2-5 better, the J assignment may be wrong. The length of the CDR3 is 16 residues. CDR1 and CDR2 from the germline V gene are SEHNR and FQNEAQ (reference sequence). The CDR3 bases are TGTGCCAGCAGCAGCGAGGACAGGGGGCGCCAAGAGACCCAGTACTTC. Residues: CASSSEDRGRQETQYF.

This clonotype showed up just a few times. V gene TRBV6-6 combines with J gene TRBJ2-2; tentatively, D is TRBD1 (6 bases). Germline V lookup: CDR1 MNHNY, CDR2 SVGAGI (reference sequence). The CDR3 is 15 residues long. Trimming took off 11 bases at V and 4 bases at J, with 20 bases between the two ends. This chain's CDR3 is CASALGAPGTGELFF. The DNA for the CDR3 is TGTGCCTCAGCTCTGGGGGCGCCGGGCACCGGGGAGCTGTTTTTT.

The V gene is TRBV7-2, the J gene TRBJ2-5; D not resolved. V gave up 5 bases and J gave up 3 bases, with 10 bases separating them. The germline V gene encodes CDR1 SGHTA and CDR2 FQGNSA. The CDR3 spans 13 residues. The DNA for the CDR3 is TGTGCCAGCAGCCCAGAACGGAAAGAGACCCAGTACTTC. Encoded protein: CASSPERKETQYF.